What follows are 18 T cell receptor beta chains derived from one specimen sequenced in a study of blood T cell repertoires in COVID-19. Produced via immunoSEQ multiplex PCR; TCRdb's table is partial and in-frame only. The sample lists 200,000 to 300,000 clones; approximately 86% were seen once. The sequencing input was PBMCs or T cells enriched from blood (not recorded which). These receptors all stem from a woman between 18 and 29 years old who had recovered from COVID-19.

V usage is TRBV4-1 and J usage is TRBJ2-7, with 8 bases matching TRBD1. The CDR3 loop spans 14 amino acids. Looked up from germline, CDR1 is MGHRA and CDR2 is YSYEKL. The V segment lost 5 bases and the J segment 2 bases; nucleotides outside the gene matches: 5. The CDR3 nucleotides read TGCGCCAGCAGCAAACAGGACAGGGCCTACGAGCAGTACTTC. Protein product: CASSKQDRAYEQYF.

The table lists this clone with a count of one. The chain carries TRBV7-2 and TRBJ2-3; 10 nucleotides align to TRBD2. Losses at the gene ends were 5 bases for V and 6 bases for J; bases not matched to a gene: 11. Germline lookup yields CDR1 SGHTA and CDR2 FQGNSA. The CDR3 sequence is 16 residues long. The CDR3 reads CASSPPLAGDADTQYF. CDR3 bases: TGTGCCAGCAGCCCCCCCCTAGCGGGAGATGCCGATACGCAGTATTTT.

The chain employs TRBV28 and TRBJ2-5; TRBD1 agrees at 7 bases. V was clipped by 6 bases and J by 1 base; unmatched bases: 2. Per the germline V gene, CDR1 is MDHEN and CDR2 is SYDVKM. The CDR3 is made up of 13 amino acids. In DNA, the CDR3 is TGTGCCAGCAGAGGGACAGCCCAAGAGACCCAGTACTTC. As protein: CASRGTAQETQYF. The full variable domain, in which reference TRBV28 and TRBJ2-5 provide the parts outside the CDR3, is DVKVTQSSRYLVKRTGEKVFLECVQDMDHENMFWYRQDPGLGLRLIYFSYDVKMKEKGDIPEGYSVSREKKERFSLILESASTNQTSMYLCASRGTAQETQYFGPGTRLLVL.

CDR3 in amino acids: CASSLGDSEFYGYTF. The CDR3 DNA follows: TGTGCCAGCAGCTTGGGAGACAGCGAATTCTATGGCTACACCTTC. The V call is TRBV5-6, the J call TRBJ1-2; maybe TRBD1 (5 bases). The germline CDR1 and CDR2 sequences are SGHDT and YYEEEE. Trimming removed 0 bases from V and 4 bases from J, with 13 bases in between. This CDR3 region has 15 residues.

The chain couples TRBV27 to TRBJ1-4; 8 positions match TRBD1. The CDR3 runs 17 residues. The germline gives CDR1 MNHEY, CDR2 SMNVEV (reference sequence). V gave up 3 bases and J gave up 8 bases; unmatched junction bases: 14. CDR3 in DNA: TGTGCCAGCAGTTTGGGGTCGGGGACAGGAGGGTGGGAAAAACTGTTTTTT. Its translation: CASSLGSGTGGWEKLFF.

This clone was seen more than once but under ten times. In nucleotides, the CDR3 is TGTGCCAGCAGCTTAGGCACTGTAGGGGGCACAGATACGCAGTATTTT. This encodes CASSLGTVGGTDTQYF. The V and J genes are TRBV7-9 and TRBJ2-3; perhaps TRBD1 as D (5 bases). V lost 1 base to trimming and J lost 1 base, with 12 bases between them. Germline V gene data show CDR1 as SEHNR and CDR2 as FQNEAQ (reference sequence). This CDR3 spans 16 amino acids.

The chain carries TRBV19 and TRBJ2-2; 8 positions agree with TRBD2. CDR1 and CDR2 (germline): LNHDA, SQIVND (reference sequence). With 4 bases clipped from V and 5 bases from J, the junction kept 3 bases outside the gene matches. This CDR3 spans 14 amino acids. In nucleotides, the CDR3 is TGTGCCAGTAGTACGGGGGGGCATACCGGGGAGCTGTTTTTT. It is translated as CASSTGGHTGELFF.

The chain uses TRBV18 and TRBJ2-3; 10 bases are shared with TRBD1. The V segment lost 4 bases and the J segment 4 bases; nucleotides outside the gene matches: 2. Looked up from germline, CDR1 is KGHSH and CDR2 is LQKENI. The CDR3 has 14 amino acids. The CDR3 protein is CASSLTGGADTQYF. CDR3 DNA sequence: TGTGCCAGCTCACTGACAGGGGGCGCAGATACGCAGTATTTT.

This sequence joins TRBV7-3 and TRBJ2-1, with TRBD1 identical over 7 bases. Germline CDR1 SGHTA, CDR2 FQGTGA. The CDR3 is 17 residues long. V dropped 5 bases and J dropped 0; count of bases not matched to a gene: 10. CDR3: CASSALQGPSSYNEQFF. The CDR3 bases are TGTGCCAGCAGCGCCCTACAGGGGCCGAGCTCCTACAATGAGCAGTTCTTC.

As DNA, the CDR3 is TGTGCCAGCAGTTTGGGGCTAGGCGGGCAGTTCTTC. Translated, it gives CASSLGLGGQFF. The V and J genes are TRBV27 and TRBJ2-1; the D gene is possibly TRBD1 (5 bases). The CDR3 is made up of 12 amino acids. The germline gives CDR1 MNHEY, CDR2 SMNVEV (reference sequence). Trimming shortened V by 3 bases and J by 12 bases, and 12 bases separated the two germline ends.

This chain connects TRBV6-4 to TRBJ2-2; D is ambiguous. Per germline, CDR1 MRHNA and CDR2 SNTAGT. Trimming shortened V by 4 bases and J by 3 bases, and 12 bases separated the two germline ends. The CDR3 totals 15 residues. The CDR3 nucleotides read TGTGCCAGCAGTGCGGTGGTGGGCCACACCGGGGAGCTGTTTTTT. It specifies CASSAVVGHTGELFF.

J is TRBJ2-1 and V is TRBV29-1, with TRBD2 matching over 14 bases. Germline values: CDR1 SQVTM, CDR2 ANQGSEA. The CDR3 extends over 18 amino acids. The J segment lost 3 bases and the V segment lost 4 bases, leaving 11 bases of the junction unmatched. The CDR3 loop is CSVAGTSGRGTGYNEQFF. The CDR3 DNA reads as TGCAGCGTTGCTGGGACTAGCGGGAGAGGAACCGGCTACAATGAGCAGTTCTTC.

This clone was seen a few times. The chain combines TRBV9 with TRBJ2-1; no firm D call. The germline gives CDR1 SGDLS, CDR2 YYNGEE. Trimming left V 0 bases short and J 4 bases short, with 11 bases between. The CDR3 length is 15 residues. The chain's CDR3 is CASSVAAGVYNEQFF. As DNA, the CDR3 is TGTGCCAGCAGCGTAGCGGCAGGCGTATACAATGAGCAGTTCTTC.

The chain carries TRBV5-1 and TRBJ2-7; 9 bases map to TRBD2. The CDR3 loop spans 17 amino acids. Unmatched junction bases numbered 14, after V lost 2 bases and J lost 5 bases. Germline V gives CDR1 SGHRS, CDR2 YFSETQ. The CDR3 here is CASSLLGGRARLDEQYF. CDR3 DNA: TGCGCCAGCAGCTTATTAGGCGGGAGGGCACGTCTAGACGAGCAGTACTTC.

The V and J genes are TRBV11-3 and TRBJ2-3, with TRBD2 matching over 9 bases. With V trimmed by 4 bases and J by 4 bases, 15 bases remained unmatched. This CDR3 region has 18 residues. Germline-derived CDR1 and CDR2 are SGHNT and YENEEA. The CDR3 DNA reads as TGTGCCAGCAGCTCCGACAAGGGGGAGCGGGAGGTTCCAGATACGCAGTATTTT. It specifies CASSSDKGEREVPDTQYF.

This clone was detected once. The V gene is TRBV6-2 or TRBV6-3, the J gene TRBJ2-4; 8 nucleotides align to TRBD1. CDR3 length: 12 amino acids. J was trimmed by 6 bases and V by 5 bases; bases with no gene match: 0. Germline CDR1 and CDR2: MNHEY and SVGEGT. The CDR3 loop is CASSTGGNIQYF. CDR3 in DNA: TGTGCCAGCAGTACAGGGGGAAACATTCAGTACTTC.

This clone was detected only a few times. This sequence joins TRBV5-6 and TRBJ2-1; D is perhaps TRBD1 (6 bases). The CDR3 covers 13 residues. Germline CDR1 is SGHDT and CDR2 is YYEEEE. The V gene lost 2 bases and the J gene lost 8 bases, with 11 bases spanning the gap. The CDR3 loop is CASSLGTPDEQFF. Written as DNA, the CDR3 is TGTGCCAGCAGCTTAGGGACACCCGATGAGCAGTTCTTC.

V gene TRBV7-6 combines with J gene TRBJ2-1, with 10 bases identical to TRBD1. Germline assignment: CDR1 SGHVS and CDR2 FNYEAQ. The CDR3 sequence is 15 residues long. V shed 5 bases, J shed 7 bases, and the junction held 8 bases outside the gene matches. The CDR3 bases are TGTGCCAGCAGCCCCAGACAGGGGGCGAAGAATGAGCAGTTCTTC. This sequence encodes CASSPRQGAKNEQFF.